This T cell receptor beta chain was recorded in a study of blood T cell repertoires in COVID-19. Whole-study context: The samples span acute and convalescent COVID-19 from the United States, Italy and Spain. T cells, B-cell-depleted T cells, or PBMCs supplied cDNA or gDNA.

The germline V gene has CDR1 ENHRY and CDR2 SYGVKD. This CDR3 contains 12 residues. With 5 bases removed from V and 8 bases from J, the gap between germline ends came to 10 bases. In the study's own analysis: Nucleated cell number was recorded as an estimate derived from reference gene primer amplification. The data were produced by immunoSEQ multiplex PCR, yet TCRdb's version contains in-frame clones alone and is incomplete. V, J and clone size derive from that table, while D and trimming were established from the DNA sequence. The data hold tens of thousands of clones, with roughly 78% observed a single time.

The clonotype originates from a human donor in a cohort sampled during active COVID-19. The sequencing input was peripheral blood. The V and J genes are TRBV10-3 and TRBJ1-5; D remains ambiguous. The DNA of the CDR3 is TGTGCCATCAGTACCCCAGGTGAGCCCCAGCATTTT. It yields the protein CAISTPGEPQHF.